This TCR beta chain was profiled in a study of blood T cell repertoires in COVID-19. Across the whole study: Spain, Italy and the United States supplied samples that represented acute and convalescent COVID-19.

Only in-frame clones appear in the TCRdb table, and some are missing; sequencing was by immunoSEQ multiplex PCR. The table lists under 250,000 clones, 85% to 95% of them singletons. CDR3 size: 15 residues. Trimming removed 2 bases at V and 0 bases at J, with 10 bases between. Per germline, CDR1 KGHSH and CDR2 LQKENI. Sequences were obtained from peripheral blood. This chain joins TRBV18 and TRBJ1-2, with D hard to call. The receptor's source is a man in his thirties or forties with COVID-19, enrolled during active disease. CDR3 residues: CASSPVADSNYGYTF. CDR3 nucleotide sequence: TGTGCCAGCTCACCAGTGGCAGACTCTAACTATGGCTACACCTTC.